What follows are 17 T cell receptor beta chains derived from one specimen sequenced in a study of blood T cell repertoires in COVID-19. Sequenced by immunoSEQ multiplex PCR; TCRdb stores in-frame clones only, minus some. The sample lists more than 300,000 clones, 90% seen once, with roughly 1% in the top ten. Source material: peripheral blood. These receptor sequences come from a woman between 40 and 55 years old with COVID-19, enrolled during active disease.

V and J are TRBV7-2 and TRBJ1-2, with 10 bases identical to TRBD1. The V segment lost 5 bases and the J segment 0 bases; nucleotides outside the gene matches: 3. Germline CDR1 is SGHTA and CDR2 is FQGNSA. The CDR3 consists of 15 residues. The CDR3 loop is CASSPGQGANYGYTF. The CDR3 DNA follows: TGTGCCAGCAGCCCTGGACAGGGGGCTAACTATGGCTACACCTTC.

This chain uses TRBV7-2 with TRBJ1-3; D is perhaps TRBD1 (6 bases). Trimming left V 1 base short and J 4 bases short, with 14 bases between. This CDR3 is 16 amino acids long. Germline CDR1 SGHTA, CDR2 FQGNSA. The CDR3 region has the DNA TGTGCCAGCAGCTTAGATAGGGGGTCGGCGGGAAACACCATATATTTT. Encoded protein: CASSLDRGSAGNTIYF. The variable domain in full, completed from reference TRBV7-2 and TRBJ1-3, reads GAGVSQSPSNKVTEKGKDVELRCDPISGHTALYWYRQSLGQGLEFLIYFQGNSAPDKSGLPSDRFSAERTGGSVSTLTIQRTQQEDSAVYLCASSLDRGSAGNTIYFGEGSWLTVV.

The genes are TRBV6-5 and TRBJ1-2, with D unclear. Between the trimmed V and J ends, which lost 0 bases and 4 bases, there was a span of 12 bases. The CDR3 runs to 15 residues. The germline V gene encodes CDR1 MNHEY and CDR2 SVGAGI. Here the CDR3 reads CASSYSGSFGYGYTF. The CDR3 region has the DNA TGTGCCAGCAGTTACTCGGGGAGTTTTGGCTATGGCTACACCTTC.

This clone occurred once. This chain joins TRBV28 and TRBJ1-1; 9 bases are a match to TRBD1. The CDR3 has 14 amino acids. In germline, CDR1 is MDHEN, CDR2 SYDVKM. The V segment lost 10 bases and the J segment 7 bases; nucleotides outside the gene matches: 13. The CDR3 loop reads CAIYRGLGSVEAFF. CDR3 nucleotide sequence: TGTGCCATCTACAGGGGGCTAGGAAGTGTTGAAGCTTTCTTT.

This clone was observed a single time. The CDR3 spells CASKAVAGAVNEQFF. CDR3 DNA: TGCGCCAGCAAGGCAGTAGCGGGAGCAGTCAATGAGCAGTTCTTC. The chain recombines TRBV5-1 with TRBJ2-1; 9 positions agree with TRBD2. V shed 6 bases, J shed 6 bases, and the junction held 10 bases outside the gene matches. The CDR3 runs to 15 residues. Germline-derived CDR1 and CDR2 are SGHRS and YFSETQ.

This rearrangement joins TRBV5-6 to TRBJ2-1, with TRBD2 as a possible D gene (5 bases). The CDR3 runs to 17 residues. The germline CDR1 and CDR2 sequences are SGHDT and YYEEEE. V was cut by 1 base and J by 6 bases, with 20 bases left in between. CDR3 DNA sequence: TGTGCCAGCAGCTTGTCCTCGAGGGCCCTGAGCCCCAATGAGCAGTTCTTC. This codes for CASSLSSRALSPNEQFF.

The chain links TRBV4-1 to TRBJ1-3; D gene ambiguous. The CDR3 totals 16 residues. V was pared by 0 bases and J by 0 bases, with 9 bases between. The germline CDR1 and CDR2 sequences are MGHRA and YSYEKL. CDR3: CASSQESGLSGNTIYF. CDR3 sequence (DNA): TGCGCCAGCAGCCAAGAGTCAGGCCTCTCTGGAAACACCATATATTTT.

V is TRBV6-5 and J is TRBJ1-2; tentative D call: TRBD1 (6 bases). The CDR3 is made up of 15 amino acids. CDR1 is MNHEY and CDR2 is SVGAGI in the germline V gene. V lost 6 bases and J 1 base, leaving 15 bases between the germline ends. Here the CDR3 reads CASRPSGALNYGYTF. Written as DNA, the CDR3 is TGTGCCAGCAGGCCCTCAGGGGCCCTTAACTATGGCTACACCTTC.

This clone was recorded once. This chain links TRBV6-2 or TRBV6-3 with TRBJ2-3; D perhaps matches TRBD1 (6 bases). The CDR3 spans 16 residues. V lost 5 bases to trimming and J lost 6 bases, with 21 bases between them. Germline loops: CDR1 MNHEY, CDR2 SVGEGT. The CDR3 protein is CASSTSTTGQFDTQYF. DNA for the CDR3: TGTGCCAGCAGTACCTCCACCACCGGACAGTTCGATACGCAGTATTTT.

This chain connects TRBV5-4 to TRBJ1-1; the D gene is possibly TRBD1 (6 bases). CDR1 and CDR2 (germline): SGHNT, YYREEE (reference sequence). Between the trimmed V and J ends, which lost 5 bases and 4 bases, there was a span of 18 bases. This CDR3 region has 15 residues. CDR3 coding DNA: TGTGCCAGCAGAACTAAACAGGGAACAGGCACTGAAGCTTTCTTT. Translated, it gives CASRTKQGTGTEAFF.

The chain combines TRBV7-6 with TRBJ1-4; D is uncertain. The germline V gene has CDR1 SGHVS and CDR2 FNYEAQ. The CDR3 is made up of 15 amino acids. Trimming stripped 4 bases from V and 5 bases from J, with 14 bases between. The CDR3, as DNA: TGTGCCAGCAGCTCGCTAGCGGGGAAAAATGAAAAACTGTTTTTT. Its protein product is CASSSLAGKNEKLFF.

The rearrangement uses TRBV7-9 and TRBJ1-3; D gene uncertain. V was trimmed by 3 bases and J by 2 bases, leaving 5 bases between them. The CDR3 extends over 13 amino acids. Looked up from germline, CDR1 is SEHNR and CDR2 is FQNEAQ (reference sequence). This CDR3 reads CASSLGAGNTIYF. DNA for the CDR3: TGTGCCAGCAGCTTGGGAGCTGGAAACACCATATATTTT.

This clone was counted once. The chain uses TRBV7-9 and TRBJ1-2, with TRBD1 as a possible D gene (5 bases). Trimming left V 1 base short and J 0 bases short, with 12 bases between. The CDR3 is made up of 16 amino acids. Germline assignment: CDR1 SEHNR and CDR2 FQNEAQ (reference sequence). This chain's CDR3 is CASSLGIGAPNYGYTF. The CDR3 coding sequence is TGTGCCAGCAGCTTAGGGATAGGGGCCCCTAACTATGGCTACACCTTC.

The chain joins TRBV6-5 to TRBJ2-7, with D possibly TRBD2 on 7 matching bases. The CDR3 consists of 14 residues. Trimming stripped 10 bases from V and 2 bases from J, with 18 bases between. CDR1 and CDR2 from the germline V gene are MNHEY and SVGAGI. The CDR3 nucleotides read TGTGCCACCCTGGCGGGGGCTCCCACCTACGAGCAGTACTTC. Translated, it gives CATLAGAPTYEQYF.

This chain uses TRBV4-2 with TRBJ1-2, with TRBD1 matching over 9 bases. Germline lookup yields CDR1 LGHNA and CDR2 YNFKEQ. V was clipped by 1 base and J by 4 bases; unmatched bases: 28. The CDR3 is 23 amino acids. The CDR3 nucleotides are TGTGCCAGCAGCCAAGCTCGGGGGGGACAGGGCCTCGCGGTGGGGCCCCAAAGCTATGGCTACACCTTC. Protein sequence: CASSQARGGQGLAVGPQSYGYTF.

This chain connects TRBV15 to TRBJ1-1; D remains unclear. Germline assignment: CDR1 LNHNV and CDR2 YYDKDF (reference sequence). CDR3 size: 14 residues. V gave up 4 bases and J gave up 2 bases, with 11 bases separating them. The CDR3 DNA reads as TGTGCCACCAGCACCGACACCAGAAACACTGAAGCTTTCTTT. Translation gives CATSTDTRNTEAFF.

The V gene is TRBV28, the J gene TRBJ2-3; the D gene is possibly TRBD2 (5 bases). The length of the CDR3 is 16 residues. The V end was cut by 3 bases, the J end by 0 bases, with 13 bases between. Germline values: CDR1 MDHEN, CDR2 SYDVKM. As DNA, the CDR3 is TGTGCCAGCAGTTTCGGAGGAATAACGAGCACAGATACGCAGTATTTT. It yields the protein CASSFGGITSTDTQYF.